The sequence of this TCR beta chain was determined in a study of cytomegalovirus exposure and HLA in healthy donors. Study in general: The study placed about four fifths of its 350 to 450 genotyped donors in the Caucasian-associated ancestry cluster.

Study results and caveats: Most observed TCR sequences were rare, whereas some public TCRs were detected in many donors.

With 60 Vbeta and 13 Jbeta primers, the PCR was carried out. Source study methods: Unique TCR beta chains totaled approximately 83 million in a later count, with approximately 11 million of them shared. This table comes from immunoSEQ multiplex PCR, and its TCRdb copy is limited to in-frame clones, with some not included. Clone size and the V and J calls come from that table; the DNA yielded D and trimming. Of about 130,000 clones listed, approximately 80% were seen once; the top ten hold about 2%. This clone came up a few times. As yet, its antigen is unknown. The TCR sequence derives from a young man in good health and CMV-seronegative. The specimen sequenced was PBMCs.

In DNA, the CDR3 is TGTGCCAGTAGTATAGGATGGGCTAGCGGGAGTACTAACAATGAGCAGTTCTTC. It codes for CASSIGWASGSTNNEQFF. This chain uses TRBV19 with TRBJ2-1, with 10 bases fitting TRBD2. CDR1 is LNHDA, CDR2 SQIVND, per germline (reference sequence). Germline trimming cut 1 base from V and 5 bases from J; bases unmatched to any gene: 11. This CDR3 has 18 amino acids.